The 28 T cell receptor beta chains below all came from one sample that was sequenced in a study of shared T cell receptors in the human thymus. Produced via immunoSEQ multiplex PCR; TCRdb's table is partial and in-frame only. Here the sample spans hundreds of thousands of clones, 87% being singletons. These sequences were also reported in another study, on human thymus T cells.

Sequencing was performed on thymocytes. The receptors originated from a boy less than two years old with a congenital heart defect.

The rearrangement uses TRBV4-1 and TRBJ2-1; possible D gene TRBD2, 5 bases. Trimming removed 4 bases from V and 0 bases from J, with 13 bases in between. Germline V lookup: CDR1 MGHRA, CDR2 YSYEKL. The CDR3 is 16 residues long. The CDR3 sequence: CASSPVASGSYNEQFF. The CDR3 nucleotides are TGCGCCAGCAGCCCCGTTGCGAGCGGCTCCTACAATGAGCAGTTCTTC.

The rearrangement uses TRBV28 and TRBJ1-5; TRBD1 matches 9 bases. Germline CDR1 and CDR2: MDHEN and SYDVKM. The CDR3 sequence is 14 residues long. With V trimmed by 5 bases and J by 1 base, 0 bases remained unmatched. CDR3 sequence reads: CASSDRGSNQPQHF. The CDR3, as DNA: TGTGCCAGCAGTGACAGGGGGAGCAATCAGCCCCAGCATTTT.

The CDR3 region is CASRAGVQTDTQYF. As DNA, the CDR3 is TGTGCCAGCAGGGCGGGTGTGCAAACAGATACGCAGTATTTT. The chain recombines TRBV27 with TRBJ2-3; maybe TRBD2 (5 bases). The germline CDR1 and CDR2 sequences are MNHEY and SMNVEV (reference sequence). Trimming took off 6 bases at V and 3 bases at J, with 13 bases between the two ends. The length of the CDR3 is 14 residues.

The chain employs TRBV28 and TRBJ2-2, with TRBD1 matching 7 bases. Germline lookup yields CDR1 MDHEN and CDR2 SYDVKM. This CDR3 is 19 amino acids long. After removal of 6 bases from V and 1 base from J, the junction contained 17 bases not matched to a gene. This CDR3 reads CASSKTDRVVAENTGELFF. In nucleotides, the CDR3 is TGTGCCAGCAGCAAAACCGACAGGGTGGTGGCGGAGAACACCGGGGAGCTGTTTTTT.

The gene calls are TRBV10-3 and TRBJ1-2; 11 bases fit TRBD1. The CDR3 totals 16 residues. The germline V gene encodes CDR1 ENHRY and CDR2 SYGVKD. J lost 2 bases, V lost 2 bases, and 4 bases had no gene match. The CDR3 reads CAISEGTGGLNYGYTF. The CDR3 nucleotides read TGTGCCATCAGTGAGGGGACAGGGGGACTAAACTATGGCTACACCTTC.

The chain employs TRBV14 and TRBJ2-7, with D possibly TRBD1 on 7 matching bases. Trimming cost V 2 bases and J 3 bases, with 17 bases left between them. CDR1 SGHDN and CDR2 FVKESK come from the germline V gene. This CDR3 is built from 16 residues. The CDR3 sequence: CASSQRQGGTYYEQYF. The CDR3 bases are TGTGCCAGCAGCCAAAGACAGGGAGGAACATACTACGAGCAGTACTTC.

This clone was observed once. The chain has TRBV19 and TRBJ1-3, with D perhaps TRBD1 (5 bases). The CDR3 has 21 residues. Germline V gene lookup returns CDR1 LNHDA and CDR2 SQIVND (reference sequence). Trimming took off 2 bases at V and 0 bases at J, with 26 bases between the two ends. CDR3 in amino acids: CASSINPGVPRVTSSGNTIYF. CDR3 DNA sequence: TGTGCCAGTAGTATAAACCCGGGGGTGCCCAGGGTTACTTCCTCTGGAAACACCATATATTTT.

V and J are TRBV4-2 and TRBJ2-7; 9 bases map to TRBD1. Trimming took 2 bases from V and 2 from J; bases not matched to a gene: 10. This CDR3 has 17 residues. Germline V gives CDR1 LGHNA, CDR2 YNFKEQ. In DNA, the CDR3 is TGTGCCAGCAGCCAACTTCTCCGGGACAGGGTTACCTACGAGCAGTACTTC. The encoded protein is CASSQLLRDRVTYEQYF.

The chain employs TRBV5-1 and TRBJ2-5; unclear D gene. CDR1 is SGHRS and CDR2 is YFSETQ in the germline V gene. This CDR3 is 11 amino acids long. V lost 4 bases and J lost 5, with 6 bases in between. The CDR3, as DNA: TGCGCCAGCAGCCAAATGGAGACCCAGTACTTC. Protein: CASSQMETQYF.

The rearrangement links TRBV5-1 to TRBJ1-5; 8 nucleotides match TRBD1. J lost 1 base, V lost 3 bases, and 12 bases had no gene match. The CDR3 has 18 residues. Germline values: CDR1 SGHRS, CDR2 YFSETQ. The CDR3 loop is CASSSDRVILMSNQPQHF. Written as DNA, the CDR3 is TGCGCCAGCAGCTCGGACAGGGTGATTCTAATGAGCAATCAGCCCCAGCATTTT.

J is TRBJ2-3 and V is TRBV10-3, with a weak D call TRBD1 (5 bases). Trimming took off 1 base at V and 6 bases at J, with 17 bases between the two ends. This CDR3 is built from 16 residues. The germline gives CDR1 ENHRY, CDR2 SYGVKD. The CDR3 bases are TGTGCCATCAGTGAGTACGGACAAGGGGTGGGCGATACGCAGTATTTT. Protein sequence: CAISEYGQGVGDTQYF.

The rearrangement links TRBV21-1 to TRBJ1-2. TRBV21-1 is a recognized pseudogene. The CDR3 totals 17 residues. CDR3 protein: CASLGRGRGVWGYGYTF. The CDR3 coding sequence is TGTGCCAGCCTAGGGAGGGGGAGAGGGGTTTGGGGCTATGGCTACACCTTC.

The chain joins TRBV5-6 to TRBJ2-3; TRBD1 might be the D (5 bases). The CDR3 covers 15 residues. CDR1 is SGHDT, CDR2 YYEEEE, per germline. V lost 2 bases to trimming and J lost 2 bases, with 12 bases between them. CDR3 residues: CASSFQGVTTDTQYF. For the CDR3, the DNA is TGTGCCAGCAGCTTCCAGGGTGTCACCACAGATACGCAGTATTTT.

The chain has TRBV28 and TRBJ2-3; TRBD1 matches 8 bases. This CDR3 is 17 amino acids long. The V gene end was trimmed by 2 bases and the J gene end by 0 bases; junction bases not matched to a gene: 7. Germline-derived CDR1 and CDR2 are MDHEN and SYDVKM. The CDR3 nucleotides read TGTGCCAGCAGTTTACCGAGGACAGGGACTAGCACAGATACGCAGTATTTT. Protein sequence: CASSLPRTGTSTDTQYF.

The rearrangement joins TRBV10-3 to TRBJ1-2, with D possibly matching TRBD1 (6 bases). V lost 4 bases and J lost 2, with 11 bases in between. CDR1 and CDR2 (germline): ENHRY, SYGVKD. This CDR3 has 14 amino acids. CDR3 coding DNA: TGTGCCATCAGTGCCACGGGACAAAACTATGGCTACACCTTC. Protein: CAISATGQNYGYTF.

The chain uses TRBV11-2 and TRBJ1-5, with D perhaps TRBD1 (5 bases). This CDR3 has 17 residues. The germline gives CDR1 SGHAT, CDR2 FQNNGV. Trimming removed 3 bases at V and 2 bases at J, with 17 bases between. The CDR3 DNA reads as TGTGCCAGCAGCTTGGACGCCGGGGGTGCGGGCAATCAGCCCCAGCATTTT. As protein: CASSLDAGGAGNQPQHF.

This clone has just one count. This chain uses TRBV5-1 with TRBJ2-1; D may be TRBD1 (5 bases). CDR3 length equals 15 residues. Trimming removed 4 bases at V and 4 bases at J, with 15 bases between. From germline, CDR1 is SGHRS and CDR2 YFSETQ. CDR3 sequence: CASSRLGATYNEQFF. DNA for the CDR3: TGCGCCAGCAGCCGATTAGGGGCAACTTACAATGAGCAGTTCTTC. Full variable domain (outside the CDR3, taken from reference TRBV5-1 and TRBJ2-1): KAGVTQTPRYLIKTRGQQVTLSCSPISGHRSVSWYQQTPGQGLQFLFEYFSETQRNKGNFPGRFSGRQFSNSRSEMNVSTLELGDSALYLCASSRLGATYNEQFFGPGTRLTVL.

V is TRBV2 and J is TRBJ1-4, with 8 bases lining up with TRBD1. Trimming at V came to 7 bases and at J to 10 bases, leaving 17 bases not matched to a gene. The CDR3 contains 16 residues. The germline V gene has CDR1 SNHLY and CDR2 FYNNEI. This chain's CDR3 is CASNQGGKGQVAKLFF. The DNA of the CDR3 is TGTGCCAGCAACCAAGGTGGTAAGGGACAGGTCGCAAAACTGTTTTTT. Filled out from reference TRBV2 and TRBJ1-4, the complete variable domain reads EPEVTQTPSHQVTQMGQEVILRCVPISNHLYFYWYRQILGQKVEFLVSFYNNEISEKSEIFDDQFSVERPDGSNFTLKIRSTKLEDSAMYFCASNQGGKGQVAKLFFGSGTQLSVL.

The rearrangement links TRBV7-2 to TRBJ2-7, with TRBD1 identical over 10 bases. Per germline, CDR1 SGHTA and CDR2 FQGNSA. Unmatched junction bases numbered 5, after V lost 4 bases and J lost 2 bases. The CDR3 spans 15 residues. CDR3 protein: CASSYGGQGAYEQYF. The DNA of the CDR3 is TGTGCCAGCAGCTATGGAGGACAGGGGGCCTACGAGCAGTACTTC. The full variable domain, in which reference TRBV7-2 and TRBJ2-7 provide the parts outside the CDR3, is GAGVSQSPSNKVTEKGKDVELRCDPISGHTALYWYRQSLGQGLEFLIYFQGNSAPDKSGLPSDRFSAERTGGSVSTLTIQRTQQEDSAVYLCASSYGGQGAYEQYFGPGTRLTVT.

The CDR3 loop reads CASSRDHTGHPYGYTF. CDR3 nucleotides: TGTGCCAGCAGCCGAGACCACACGGGACACCCCTATGGCTACACCTTC. This chain links TRBV7-8 with TRBJ1-2, with a possible D match to TRBD1 (6 bases). The ends were cut back, 5 bases at V and 4 bases at J, with 20 bases in the middle. The CDR3 covers 16 residues. Germline V gene lookup returns CDR1 SGHVS and CDR2 FQNEAQ.

This clone was found once. CDR3 nucleotide sequence: TGTGCCACCAGCAGATCTCCCGGGACTAGCGGGGATCGTAGCACAGATACGCAGTATTTT. Amino acids: CATSRSPGTSGDRSTDTQYF. The gene calls are TRBV15 and TRBJ2-3; 13 bases match TRBD2. The CDR3 loop spans 20 amino acids. The germline CDR1 and CDR2 sequences are LNHNV and YYDKDF (reference sequence). Trimming at V came to 2 bases and at J to 0 bases, leaving 11 bases not matched to a gene.

The chain has TRBV5-4 and TRBJ1-5; 7 bases map to TRBD1. The CDR3 covers 14 residues. V shed 4 bases, J shed 8 bases, and the junction held 9 bases outside the gene matches. Germline CDR1 is SGHNT and CDR2 is YYREEE (reference sequence). CDR3 region: CASSEQGTGEPQHF. Here the CDR3 DNA reads TGTGCCAGCAGCGAACAGGGGACGGGTGAGCCCCAGCATTTT.

This chain connects TRBV4-3 to TRBJ1-2, with 9 bases that match TRBD1. The CDR3 spans 15 residues. CDR1 LGHNA and CDR2 YSLEER come from the germline V gene. The trim removed 0 bases at V and 8 bases at J, leaving 7 bases unmatched. CDR3 DNA: TGCGCCAGCAGCCAAGAGAGACAGGGGGGGAAGGGCTACACCTTC. Translation gives CASSQERQGGKGYTF.

The chain links TRBV29-1 to TRBJ2-5; D is possibly TRBD1 (5 bases). The CDR3 sequence is 15 residues long. Looked up from germline, CDR1 is SQVTM and CDR2 is ANQGSEA. V dropped 4 bases and J dropped 3 bases, with 18 bases sitting between them. The CDR3 nucleotides are TGCAGCGTTGGGCTTGGGCTGGCCAGGGAAGAGACCCAGTACTTC. Encoded protein: CSVGLGLAREETQYF.

The chain recombines TRBV30 with TRBJ2-2; TRBD2 matches at 7 bases. Germline V gene lookup returns CDR1 GTSNPN and CDR2 SVGIG (reference sequence). CDR3 length equals 15 residues. Losses at the gene ends were 2 bases for V and 2 bases for J; bases not matched to a gene: 5. The CDR3 DNA sequence: TGTGCCTGGAGTACAAGCGGGAAAAACACCGGGGAGCTGTTTTTT. As protein: CAWSTSGKNTGELFF.

The genes are TRBV4-1 and TRBJ2-2; 8 bases agree with TRBD2. The CDR3 has 19 amino acids. Germline CDR1 and CDR2: MGHRA and YSYEKL. After removal of 0 bases from V and 5 bases from J, the junction contained 14 bases not matched to a gene. The CDR3 region has the DNA TGCGCCAGCAGCCAAGACCCTGGACTAGCTGTCGATGTGACCGGGGAGCTGTTTTTT. Its protein is CASSQDPGLAVDVTGELFF.

The rearrangement joins TRBV5-6 to TRBJ1-5, with 8 bases matching TRBD1. The CDR3 is 18 residues long. V lost 1 base and J lost 2; bases outside the gene matches: 11. Looked up from germline, CDR1 is SGHDT and CDR2 is YYEEEE. The CDR3 region is CASSLSGQGYSGNQPQHF. The CDR3 nucleotides read TGTGCCAGCAGCTTGTCCGGACAGGGCTATAGTGGCAATCAGCCCCAGCATTTT.

About this clone itself: Other DNA sequences in the sample encode the same CDR3. The V and J genes are TRBV27 and TRBJ1-5; TRBD1 is a possible D gene (6 bases). The CDR3 is made up of 14 amino acids. V lost 5 bases to trimming and J lost 4 bases, with 12 bases between them. CDR1 is MNHEY, CDR2 SMNVEV, per germline (reference sequence). The CDR3 is CASSLNRANQPQHF. CDR3 sequence (DNA): TGTGCCAGCAGTCTCAACAGGGCTAATCAGCCCCAGCATTTT.